Listed below are T cell receptor beta chains from one sample, sequenced in a study of T cell repertoires and HLA-DP antigens. These receptors have no known antigen. Clones were sequenced by immunoSEQ multiplex PCR, and TCRdb holds only the in-frame ones, with some missing. The table records over 60,000 clones, around 80% of them present only once. The sample was CD4+ T cells from PBMCs. The origin of the receptors is a man between 60 and 70 years old in good health and CMV-seronegative. Each CDR3 is given with its conserved first and last residue. A D gene is named only where the DNA matches it firmly. Clone size is not always given. Where it is, it says once, few, many or a class for expanded clones.

CDR3nt,CDR3aa,j_gene,abundance,d_gene,v_gene
TGTGCCAGCAGACCCGGCAGCTATGGCTACACCTTC,CASRPGSYGYTF,TRBJ1-2,once,.,TRBV28
TGTGCCATCAGTGACGGACAGTGGGGAGAGACCCAGTACTTC,CAISDGQWGETQYF,TRBJ2-5,.,.,TRBV10-3
TGCGCCAGCAGCTTTACTAGCGGGGAGGTAGATACGCAGTATTTT,CASSFTSGEVDTQYF,TRBJ2-3,.,TRBD2,TRBV5-1
TGTGCCAGCAGCTTTGGACAGGACAATGAAAAACTGTTTTTT,CASSFGQDNEKLFF,TRBJ1-4,.,TRBD1,TRBV7-9
TGCGCCAGCAGCTTGGAGACTACTAGCGAAGGCACCGGGGAGCTGTTTTTT,CASSLETTSEGTGELFF,TRBJ2-2,.,TRBD2,TRBV5-1
TGTGCCAGCAGTGCACTAGCGGGAGTTGGGCTGTTTTTT,CASSALAGVGLFF,TRBJ2-2,.,TRBD2,TRBV6-1
TGTGCCAGCAGCTTAAGGGGCCCACAAGAGACCCAGTACTTC,CASSLRGPQETQYF,TRBJ2-5,.,.,TRBV7-3
TGTGCCAGCTCACCAACCACGGGTTATACGCAGTATTTT,CASSPTTGYTQYF,TRBJ2-3,.,.,TRBV18
TGCGCCAGCATCACAGGGAATGAAGCTTTCTTT,CASITGNEAFF,TRBJ1-1,.,.,TRBV5-1
TGTGCCAGCAGCACGCGGACTAGCGGGCTCAAGGGCAATGAGCAGTTCTTC,CASSTRTSGLKGNEQFF,TRBJ2-1,.,TRBD2,TRBV11-3
TGTGCCAGCAGTTTATCAAGGCAGAGCTATAATTCACCCCTCCACTTT,CASSLSRQSYNSPLHF,TRBJ1-6,.,.,TRBV27
TGTGCCAGCAGCGTAGATCAGGGAGGCTGGGGTGAAAAACTGTTTTTT,CASSVDQGGWGEKLFF,TRBJ1-4,once,.,TRBV9
TGTGCCAGCTCACCAAGGGCCCAGGGGAGCATCGGCAATCAGCCCCAGCATTTT,CASSPRAQGSIGNQPQHF,TRBJ1-5,.,.,TRBV18
TGTGCCACCAGCAGAGATTTTGGGAGTCAGCCCCAGCATTTT,CATSRDFGSQPQHF,TRBJ1-5,.,.,TRBV15
TGCGCCAGCAGCCAAGATGCCCGACAGGGTTATGGCTACACCTTC,CASSQDARQGYGYTF,TRBJ1-2,few,TRBD1,TRBV4-3
TGCGCCAGCAGTTCTAGCACAGATACGCAGTATTTT,CASSSSTDTQYF,TRBJ2-3,once,.,TRBV10-1
TGTGCCAGCAGCTTATCGGCAGGGAACTATGGCTACACCTTC,CASSLSAGNYGYTF,TRBJ1-2,.,.,TRBV7-3
TGTGCCATTCGGAAGGGGTCAGGCAACACCGGGGAGCTGTTTTTT,CAIRKGSGNTGELFF,TRBJ2-2,few,.,TRBV2
TGTGCCAGCAGCTCACAGAACACCGGGGAGCTGTTTTTT,CASSSQNTGELFF,TRBJ2-2,.,.,TRBV5-6
TGTGCCAGCAGTTACTACTATACTAGTCAAGAGACCCAGTACTTC,CASSYYYTSQETQYF,TRBJ2-5,.,.,TRBV6-5
TGCGCCAGCAGCCAAGATCCCCTAGCGGGAGGGAAAAACATTCAGTACTTC,CASSQDPLAGGKNIQYF,TRBJ2-4,.,TRBD2,TRBV4-1
TGTGCCAGCTCACGACAGGGCTACGAGCAGTACTTC,CASSRQGYEQYF,TRBJ2-7,.,TRBD1,TRBV6-1
TGTGCCAGTAGTATAGATGTACGGGGAGGCAATCAGCCCCAGCATTTT,CASSIDVRGGNQPQHF,TRBJ1-5,.,.,TRBV19
TGTGCCAGCAGCTGGCGGCGGGGGACAGATACGCAGTATTTT,CASSWRRGTDTQYF,TRBJ2-3,.,TRBD2,TRBV7-2
TGCGCCAGCAGCCAAGTTCTCCCGGGAACGGACACCGGGGAGCTGTTTTTT,CASSQVLPGTDTGELFF,TRBJ2-2,.,.,TRBV4-3
TGTGCCAGTAGTTTGGGGGCTGGAAATCAGCCCCAGCATTTT,CASSLGAGNQPQHF,TRBJ1-5,.,.,TRBV19
TGTGCCACCAGCGGGGACAGGGGATACGGCTACACCTTC,CATSGDRGYGYTF,TRBJ1-2,.,TRBD1,TRBV15
TGTGCCAGCAGCGCTAGAGTAGCGGGGGCCGCTAATGAAAAACTGTTTTTT,CASSARVAGAANEKLFF,TRBJ1-4,.,.,TRBV9
TGTGCCAGCAGCTTGGACAGGGGAAACACCATATATTTT,CASSLDRGNTIYF,TRBJ1-3,.,.,TRBV5-4
TGTGCCAGCAGCTTGCCGGCGGGAGGGCAAGACATTCAGTACTTC,CASSLPAGGQDIQYF,TRBJ2-4,.,TRBD2,TRBV5-6
TGTGCCAGCAGCTTAGACCAGATACCAGCCTATGGCTACACCTTC,CASSLDQIPAYGYTF,TRBJ1-2,.,.,TRBV7-2
TGTGCCAGCAGCCGCGGGGGGGCCACTAATGAAAAACTGTTTTTT,CASSRGGATNEKLFF,TRBJ1-4,.,.,TRBV6-5
TGCGCCAGCAGCCAAGGGGGGACAGGGGACTACGAGCAGTACTTC,CASSQGGTGDYEQYF,TRBJ2-7,.,TRBD1,TRBV4-3
TGTGCCTGGAGTGCCCTCACAATGAAGCTGTTTTTT,CAWSALTMKLFF,TRBJ2-2,few,.,TRBV30
TGCGCCAGCAGCCAACCCGGGACGGAGAGCTCTGGAAACACCATATATTTT,CASSQPGTESSGNTIYF,TRBJ1-3,.,.,TRBV4-1
TGTGCCAGCAGCTTAGACAGACCCTACGAGCAGTACTTC,CASSLDRPYEQYF,TRBJ2-7,.,.,TRBV11-2
TGTGCCAGTAGCTATCATGGACAGAACTATGGCTACACCTTC,CASSYHGQNYGYTF,TRBJ1-2,.,.,TRBV19
TGTGCCAGTAGTAGGGCTGACAGGGTGAACACTGAAGCTTTCTTT,CASSRADRVNTEAFF,TRBJ1-1,.,TRBD1,TRBV19
TGTGCCAGTAAATGGGCAAGCACAGATACGCAGTATTTT,CASKWASTDTQYF,TRBJ2-3,.,.,TRBV19
TGTGCCAGCAGCTTCTGGACAGATACGCAGTATTTT,CASSFWTDTQYF,TRBJ2-3,.,.,TRBV7-2
TGTGCCAGCAGCTTACGACAGGGGCAAAATCAGCCCCAGCATTTT,CASSLRQGQNQPQHF,TRBJ1-5,.,TRBD1,TRBV11-2
TGTGCCAGTGGGCTAGCGGGGGATACCTACGAGCAGTACTTC,CASGLAGDTYEQYF,TRBJ2-7,.,TRBD2,TRBV19
TGTGCCAGCAGCTCGGGACAGGGGATTGTAGGGAACACTGAAGCTTTCTTT,CASSSGQGIVGNTEAFF,TRBJ1-1,.,TRBD1,TRBV7-2
TGTGCCAGCAGCCGGGGCTCCTACGAGCAGTACTTC,CASSRGSYEQYF,TRBJ2-7,.,.,TRBV11-2
TGTGCCAGCAGCTTAGATGAGGTAGCGTGGAATGAGCAGTTCTTC,CASSLDEVAWNEQFF,TRBJ2-1,.,.,TRBV11-2
TGTGCCAGCAGGGAAGACAGGGGATCCTACGAGCAGTACTTC,CASREDRGSYEQYF,TRBJ2-7,.,TRBD1,TRBV28
TGTGCCAGCTGGGGGCTAGCCTCGGGCAATGAGCAGTTCTTC,CASWGLASGNEQFF,TRBJ2-1,.,.,TRBV6-5
TGTGCCAGCAGCTTAGGGACGGTAGGAAACACCATATATTTT,CASSLGTVGNTIYF,TRBJ1-3,.,.,TRBV13
TGCGCCAGCAGCTTGGAGGGGGCTAGCTCCTATAATTCACCCCTCCACTTT,CASSLEGASSYNSPLHF,TRBJ1-6,few,TRBD1,TRBV5-1
TGTGCCAGCAGCTTAAGTGACAATCAGCCCCAGCATTTT,CASSLSDNQPQHF,TRBJ1-5,.,.,TRBV7-6
TGCGCCAGCAGCCGACAGGAGGATGCGACAGATACGCAGTATTTT,CASSRQEDATDTQYF,TRBJ2-3,.,.,TRBV5-1
TGCGCCAGCAGCTCCCGGACGGAGAACACTGAAGCTTTCTTT,CASSSRTENTEAFF,TRBJ1-1,.,.,TRBV5-1
TGTGCCAGCGCTCCGCCGGGAGCACTATACGAGCAGTACTTC,CASAPPGALYEQYF,TRBJ2-7,.,.,TRBV11-2